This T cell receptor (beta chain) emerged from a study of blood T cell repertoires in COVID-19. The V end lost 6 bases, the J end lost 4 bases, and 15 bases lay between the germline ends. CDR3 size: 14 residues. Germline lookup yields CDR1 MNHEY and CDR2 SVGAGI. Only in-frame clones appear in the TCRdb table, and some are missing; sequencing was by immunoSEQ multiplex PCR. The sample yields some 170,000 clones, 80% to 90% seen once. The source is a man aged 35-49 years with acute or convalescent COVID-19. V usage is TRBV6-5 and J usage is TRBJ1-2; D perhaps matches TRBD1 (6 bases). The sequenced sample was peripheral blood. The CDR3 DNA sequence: TGTGCCAGCAGCCTCTATTCGACAGGCTATGGCTACACCTTC. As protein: CASSLYSTGYGYTF.